This T cell receptor (beta chain) was observed in a study of T cell repertoires in cytomegalovirus infection. About the research overall: Shared public TCR beta signatures pointed to both CMV infection and a matching HLA type.

V shed 0 bases and J shed 1 base, with 9 bases lying between them. The germline CDR1 and CDR2 sequences are DFQATT and SNEGSKA (reference sequence). The CDR3 has 14 amino acids. Whole-study results and caveats: Summed public TCR beta family frequency identified CMV carriers bearing the relevant HLA. HLA-C-restricted CMV-specific TCR beta clonotypes prevailed in the ex vivo response.

A single record per CDR3 protein comes from TCRdb applying MiXCR to the reads. The repertoire includes under 350,000 distinct CDR3 sequences, about 9.1% of them detected once, and less than 3% sits in the top ten. This clonotype has more than one count but fewer than ten. Its target is not known. The chain carries TRBV20-1 and TRBJ2-5; no clear D. The receptor was isolated from a human donor in good health (CMV status not recorded). Some clones in this sample may be carry-over from other donors' samples. The sample comprised PBMCs. CDR3 amino acids: CSARDRLLQETQYF. Written as DNA, the CDR3 is TGCAGTGCTAGAGATCGTTTGCTCCAAGAGACCCAGTACTTC.